A selection of T cell receptor beta chains follows, all from one sample in a study of radiotherapy plus CTLA-4 blockade in lung cancer. Libraries were prepared by immunoSEQ multiplex PCR; TCRdb keeps only in-frame clonotypes and omits some of them. The data show roughly 39,000 clones, 60% to 75% seen once. Sequences were derived from peripheral blood, sampled from a patient treated with radiotherapy plus ipilimumab. These receptors all come from a human donor with non-small cell lung cancer who had stable disease on radiotherapy plus ipilimumab. The CDR3 runs from the conserved cysteine through the conserved F or W. The order of the fields is clone size, D gene, V gene, J gene, CDR3 protein, CDR3 DNA. The D gene is left open where the match is weak. Clone size is stated in some rows and not others, as once, few, many or a class when expanded.

few	NA	TRBV9	TRBJ2-3	CASSPMITDTQYF	TGTGCCAGCAGCCCCATGATCACAGATACGCAGTATTTT
NA	NA	TRBV25-1	TRBJ1-2	CASSYSGTEFYGYTF	TGTGCCAGCAGTTACTCGGGGACTGAATTCTATGGCTACACCTTC
NA	NA	TRBV5-1	TRBJ2-1	CASSLGSGYNEQFF	TGCGCCAGCAGCTTGGGTAGCGGATACAATGAGCAGTTCTTC
few	NA	TRBV7-2	TRBJ1-2	CASSLERGNYGYTF	TGTGCCAGCAGCTTGGAGAGGGGTAACTATGGCTACACCTTC
NA	TRBD1	TRBV5-4	TRBJ2-5	CASNTIGTGEETQYF	TGTGCCAGCAATACTATCGGGACAGGGGAAGAGACCCAGTACTTC
NA	TRBD1	TRBV19	TRBJ1-1	CASSTKLSGGYGAFF	TGTGCCAGTAGTACGAAGCTATCAGGGGGATACGGGGCTTTCTTT
few	TRBD1	TRBV6-5	TRBJ2-3	CASSPQGAIPYTQYF	TGTGCCAGCAGTCCACAGGGGGCGATACCTTATACGCAGTATTTT
few	NA	TRBV2	TRBJ2-1	CASSEGGGWNEQFF	TGTGCCAGCAGTGAAGGGGGGGGCTGGAATGAGCAGTTCTTC
NA	NA	TRBV5-1	TRBJ1-1	CASSLDGVMNTEAFF	TGCGCCAGCAGCTTGGACGGAGTGATGAACACTGAAGCTTTCTTT
NA	NA	TRBV7-3	TRBJ1-1	CASSAGPNTEAFF	TGTGCCAGCAGCGCGGGCCCTAACACTGAAGCTTTCTTT
once	NA	TRBV7-9	TRBJ2-5	CASSQPWGQETQYF	TGTGCCAGCAGCCAACCCTGGGGCCAAGAGACCCAGTACTTC
few	TRBD1	TRBV5-6	TRBJ1-6	CASSFGTGVGNSPLHF	TGTGCCAGCAGCTTCGGGACAGGGGTCGGTAATTCACCCCTCCACTTT
NA	NA	TRBV14	TRBJ1-1	CASSHVDKAEAFF	TGTGCCAGCAGCCATGTTGATAAGGCTGAAGCTTTCTTT
few	NA	TRBV10-1	TRBJ2-1	CASSSGSYNEQFF	TGCGCCAGCAGTTCGGGTTCCTACAATGAGCAGTTCTTC
NA	NA	TRBV5-1	TRBJ1-6	CASSLEAIGSPLHF	TGCGCCAGCAGCTTGGAGGCCATTGGTTCACCCCTCCACTTT
NA	TRBD2	TRBV5-4	TRBJ2-5	CASSAGVSGGAGETQYF	TGTGCCAGCAGCGCTGGTGTTAGCGGGGGGGCCGGAGAGACCCAGTACTTC
NA	NA	TRBV19	TRBJ1-5	CASTVNMITQPQHF	TGTGCCAGTACTGTCAATATGATCACTCAGCCCCAGCATTTT
NA	TRBD1	TRBV7-3	TRBJ2-3	CASSFGTGSTDTQYF	TGTGCCAGCAGCTTTGGGACAGGGAGCACAGATACGCAGTATTTT
NA	TRBD1	TRBV5-1	TRBJ1-5	CASSPGTGINQPQHF	TGCGCCAGCAGCCCCGGGACAGGGATCAATCAGCCCCAGCATTTT
NA	NA	TRBV6-1	TRBJ1-4	CASSAYPTGSEKLFF	TGTGCCAGCAGTGCATACCCTACAGGGTCCGAAAAACTGTTTTTT
NA	NA	TRBV7-2	TRBJ2-1	CASSADAGTYNEQFF	TGTGCCAGCAGCGCTGATGCCGGGACCTACAATGAGCAGTTCTTC
NA	NA	TRBV7-9	TRBJ1-2	CASSLTTIYGYTF	TGTGCCAGCAGCTTAACAACTATCTATGGCTACACCTTC
NA	NA	TRBV6-1	TRBJ2-3	CASSEGMRSSQYF	TGTGCCAGCAGTGAGGGGATGCGGTCTTCGCAGTATTTT
few	NA	TRBV2	TRBJ1-5	CASSVAGQKPQHF	TGTGCCAGCAGTGTGGCAGGTCAAAAGCCCCAGCATTTT
NA	NA	TRBV30	TRBJ1-1	CAWSVQENTEAFF	TGTGCCTGGAGTGTACAGGAGAACACTGAAGCTTTCTTT
NA	NA	TRBV9	TRBJ2-5	CASSVGVQQETQYF	TGTGCCAGCAGCGTAGGGGTACAGCAAGAGACCCAGTACTTC
NA	NA	TRBV2	TRBJ1-1	CASARQARNTEAFF	TGTGCCAGCGCGAGACAGGCCCGGAACACTGAAGCTTTCTTT
NA	TRBD1	TRBV5-1	TRBJ1-2	CASSISGTANDGYTF	TGCGCCAGCAGCATTTCCGGGACAGCAAATGATGGCTACACCTTC
NA	TRBD2	TRBV7-2	TRBJ2-2	CASSLLRGGEELFF	TGTGCCAGCAGCTTATTGCGGGGGGGCGAGGAGCTGTTTTTT
NA	TRBD1	TRBV18	TRBJ2-2	CASSPRGIGQANTGELFF	TGTGCCAGCTCACCACGCGGAATCGGACAGGCGAACACCGGGGAGCTGTTTTTT
NA	TRBD1	TRBV9	TRBJ1-6	CASSVATGTGSNSPLHF	TGTGCCAGCAGCGTAGCTACGGGGACAGGGTCTAATTCACCCCTCCACTTT
once	NA	TRBV7-9	TRBJ1-5	CASSPGTASNQPQHF	TGTGCCAGCAGCCCCGGGACGGCTAGCAATCAGCCCCAGCATTTT
NA	NA	TRBV10-3	TRBJ1-3	CAISDSPPINTIYF	TGTGCCATCAGTGACTCACCCCCAATAAACACCATATATTTT
NA	NA	TRBV7-2	TRBJ2-3	CASSLGQGRDTQYF	TGTGCCAGCAGCTTAGGTCAGGGGCGGGATACGCAGTATTTT
NA	NA	TRBV19	TRBJ2-2	CASSYMGTGELFF	TGTGCCAGTAGCTATATGGGGACCGGGGAGCTGTTTTTT
NA	NA	TRBV27	TRBJ2-3	CASSPKSSTDTQYF	TGTGCCAGCAGTCCGAAATCTAGCACAGATACGCAGTATTTT
NA	NA	TRBV20-1	TRBJ2-3	CSAPSLDTQYF	TGCAGTGCCCCCTCGCTGGATACGCAGTATTTT
NA	NA	TRBV5-5	TRBJ2-7	CASSLHISYEQYF	TGTGCCAGCAGTTTGCATATATCCTACGAGCAGTACTTC
NA	NA	TRBV13	TRBJ1-5	CASSLGGSHQPQHF	TGTGCCAGCAGCTTAGGAGGGTCTCACCAGCCCCAGCATTTT
NA	TRBD1	TRBV27	TRBJ1-2	CASSLQGGRDYGYTF	TGTGCCAGCAGTTTACAAGGGGGCAGGGACTATGGCTACACCTTC
NA	NA	TRBV2	TRBJ1-1	CASSELGWAENTEAFF	TGTGCCAGCAGTGAACTGGGGTGGGCAGAGAACACTGAAGCTTTCTTT
once	TRBD1	TRBV7-9	TRBJ1-5	CASSLGDRGEDQPQHF	TGTGCCAGCAGCTTAGGGGACAGGGGCGAGGATCAGCCCCAGCATTTT
NA	TRBD1	TRBV5-1	TRBJ1-2	CASSGGQGDYGYTF	TGCGCCAGCAGCGGGGGACAGGGGGACTATGGCTACACCTTC
NA	TRBD1	TRBV11-3	TRBJ2-3	CASSPRTGSTDTQYF	TGTGCCAGCAGCCCGCGGACAGGGAGCACAGATACGCAGTATTTT
NA	TRBD1	TRBV9	TRBJ1-1	CASSASTQGDTEAFF	TGTGCCAGCAGCGCGAGTACCCAGGGGGACACTGAAGCTTTCTTT
NA	NA	TRBV6-4	TRBJ2-3	CASSGAGFRDTQYF	TGTGCCAGCAGTGGGGCAGGGTTTCGAGATACGCAGTATTTT
NA	NA	TRBV14	TRBJ2-3	CASSQAPTDTQYF	TGTGCCAGCAGCCAAGCACCAACAGATACGCAGTATTTT
few	TRBD1	TRBV27	TRBJ2-3	CASLPDRTTDTQYF	TGTGCCAGCCTTCCGGACAGGACCACAGATACGCAGTATTTT
NA	NA	TRBV19	TRBJ1-3	CASNKWASGNTIYF	TGTGCCAGTAATAAGTGGGCCTCTGGAAACACCATATATTTT
NA	TRBD1	TRBV5-6	TRBJ1-6	CASSLGAGTGTANSPLHF	TGTGCCAGCAGCTTGGGAGCCGGTACCGGGACAGCCAATTCACCCCTCCACTTT
few	NA	TRBV7-2	TRBJ1-3	CASSAGALSGNTIYF	TGTGCCAGCAGCGCCGGAGCCCTCTCTGGAAACACCATATATTTT
once	TRBD1	TRBV28	TRBJ1-4	CASSYPSGQRNEKLFF	TGTGCCAGCAGTTATCCCTCGGGACAGCGAAATGAAAAACTGTTTTTT
NA	NA	TRBV19	TRBJ2-7	CASSIRGFSYEQYF	TGTGCCAGTAGTATCCGGGGGTTCTCCTACGAGCAGTACTTC
NA	TRBD1	TRBV12-5	TRBJ2-7	CASGHRDREGYEQYF	TGTGCTAGTGGTCACCGGGACAGGGAAGGCTACGAGCAGTACTTC
NA	NA	TRBV20-1	TRBJ1-2	CSAFGYGYTF	TGCAGTGCCTTTGGCTATGGCTACACCTTC
NA	TRBD2	TRBV5-4	TRBJ2-5	CASSPPGRGGETQYF	TGTGCCAGCAGCCCCCCGGGGAGGGGCGGGGAGACCCAGTACTTC
NA	NA	TRBV20-1	TRBJ1-2	CSARDPLSYTF	TGCAGTGCTAGAGACCCTCTTAGCTACACCTTC
few	TRBD1	TRBV13	TRBJ2-7	CASSPGTGKYEQYF	TGTGCCAGCAGCCCCGGGACAGGGAAATACGAGCAGTACTTC
NA	NA	TRBV6-1	TRBJ1-4	CASSERTEGKLFF	TGTGCCAGCAGTGAACGGACTGAGGGGAAACTGTTTTTT
NA	NA	TRBV27	TRBJ2-5	CASSFLTPLGETQYF	TGTGCCAGCAGTTTTCTCACTCCCCTCGGGGAGACCCAGTACTTC